This T cell receptor beta chain was documented in a study of control samples from healthy donors and cancer patients. The V end lost 2 bases, the J end lost 1 base, and 14 bases lay between the germline ends. Germline V CDR1 and CDR2: SGHDT, YYEEEE. The CDR3 consists of 16 residues. Measured with immunoSEQ multiplex PCR; TCRdb has only the in-frame clones, and not every one. The sample holds about 96,000 clones; 90% to 95% are singletons and the top ten take approximately 7.6%. This TCR was sampled from a man aged 18-30 years in good health. The V call is TRBV5-6, the J call TRBJ2-3; TRBD2 is a possible D gene (6 bases). The sample consisted of blood. The CDR3 region has the DNA TGTGCCAGCAGCTTCCAAAGGAGGGCCGGCACAGATACGCAGTATTTT. Its translation is CASSFQRRAGTDTQYF.